This T cell receptor beta chain is drawn from a study of blood T cells in healthy people across ages. A J-beta primer mix and a sample-barcoded 5' primer were used in a second PCR of roughly 6 to 11 cycles. TCRdb independently ran MiXCR on the 5' RACE reads; one entry per CDR3 protein. The sample has 850,000 to 1,000,000 distinct CDR3 sequences, roughly 51% seen once. Notes on the study in general: There were more naive CD4+ cells and higher diversity in long-lived donors than in aged donors. Getting older went along with TCR beta diversity per million T cells dropping roughly linearly.

Trimming removed 3 bases from V and 6 bases from J, with 15 bases in between. The CDR3 covers 15 residues. Germline V gene sequence: CDR1 SGHTA, CDR2 FQGTGA. Concerning this clonotype itself: Its antigen remains unknown.

The receptor's source is an older woman in good health. The V call is TRBV7-3, the J call TRBJ2-4, with a tentative D call TRBD1 (5 bases). Sequencing was performed on blood. In DNA form, the CDR3 reads TGTGCCAGCAGCTTGAGGTGGGGTACAGGAAACATTCAGTACTTC. Protein sequence: CASSLRWGTGNIQYF.